This TCR beta chain was captured in a study of T cell changes during pregnancy in multiple sclerosis (dated by TCRdb to about 2019). Study-wide context: The study looked at changes in the T cell repertoire across pregnancy in women with multiple sclerosis.

Receptor libraries were prepared by the immunoSEQ multiplex PCR assay. Imported from immuneACCESS, the table was reduced by TCRdb to in-frame sequences with V and J called. These copies leave out some clones; in studies compared against another copy, an unresolved V gene accounts for under half, and the cause of the remainder is not known. This sample is represented by 57,000 or so clones; approximately 91% of them were singletons. The top ten hold under 1.5% of the sample. Its CDR3 holds 16 amino acids, cysteine through phenylalanine. CDR3 DNA is the only sequence kept; it has 48 bases, read in frame from the first base. Reading the germline V gene gives CDR1 MGHRA and CDR2 YSYEKL. V has 4 bases trimmed and J has 4 bases trimmed; junction bases matching no gene number 9. Concerning this clone: Its antigen specificity is not known. There are no base qualities to consult, and no much larger clone falls within one base.

The sequenced sample was peripheral blood, obtained in the second trimester of pregnancy. The source of this sequence is a female donor with multiple sclerosis, enrolled in a pregnancy study. The chain couples TRBV4-1 to TRBJ1-3; a stretch of 8 junction bases matches TRBD1. The CDR3 amino acid sequence is: CASSRQNRGDGNTIYF. The bases read TGCGCCAGCAGCCGACAAAACAGGGGGGACGGAAACACCATATATTTT.